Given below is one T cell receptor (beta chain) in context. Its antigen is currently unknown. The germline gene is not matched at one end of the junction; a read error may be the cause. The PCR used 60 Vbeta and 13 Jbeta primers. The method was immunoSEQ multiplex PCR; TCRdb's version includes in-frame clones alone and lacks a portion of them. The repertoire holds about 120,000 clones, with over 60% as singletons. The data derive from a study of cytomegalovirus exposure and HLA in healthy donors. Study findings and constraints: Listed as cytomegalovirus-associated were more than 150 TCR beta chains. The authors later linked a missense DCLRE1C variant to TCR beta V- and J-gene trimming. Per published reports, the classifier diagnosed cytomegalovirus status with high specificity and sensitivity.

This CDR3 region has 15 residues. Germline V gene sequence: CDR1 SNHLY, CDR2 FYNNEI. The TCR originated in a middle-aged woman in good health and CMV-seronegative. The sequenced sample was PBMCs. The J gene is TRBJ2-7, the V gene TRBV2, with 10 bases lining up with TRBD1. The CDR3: CASGDQGQGTYEQYF. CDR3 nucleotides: TGTGCCAGCGGTGACCAGGGACAGGGGACCTACGAGCAGTACTTC.